This TCR beta chain was observed in a study of identical twins. General study results and limits: Partly confounded zero-insertion analyses could result from invariant MAIT and iNKT cells. Compared with unrelated sharing, twin-shared out-of-frame alpha sequences had more low-probability sequences.

All donors comprised healthy Caucasians. Template switching introduced a universal primer site, and the cDNA bore unique molecular identifiers. TCRdb reprocessed the 5' RACE reads via MiXCR and lists one record per CDR3 protein. The sample lists under 300,000 distinct CDR3 sequences, about 14% occurring once. The table lists this clonotype with a few counts. Antigen unknown. Germline V lookup: CDR1 DFQATT, CDR2 SNEGSKA (reference sequence). The V and J ends lost 4 bases and 8 bases respectively, with 14 bases between them. The CDR3 consists of 13 residues. The sequence was collected from a woman aged 18 to 35 in good health. V and J are TRBV20-1 and TRBJ1-4, with no clear D. The material sequenced was memory (CD45RO+) T cells sorted from blood. The CDR3 nucleotides are TGCAGTGCTAAGGAGGGTAGGCGGGAAAAACTGTTTTTT. Its translation is CSAKEGRREKLFF.